Below, 19 T cell receptor beta chains from the same sample are listed, as sequenced in a study of T cell repertoires in cytomegalovirus infection. TCRdb fed the reads into MiXCR, producing one record per CDR3 protein. The sample has about 310,000 distinct CDR3 sequences, 15% to 20% seen once. The sequenced material came from PBMCs. The receptor set was obtained from a human donor in good health (CMV status not recorded). Some clones in this sample may be carry-over from other donors' samples.

As for this clonotype: Mismatch with germline at one junction end may stem from a read error. This chain joins TRBV19 and TRBJ2-3, with TRBD2 matching over 13 bases. The CDR3 totals 15 residues. Germline CDR1 is LNHDA and CDR2 is SQIVND (reference sequence). In DNA, the CDR3 is TGTGCCAGCAGTACGACTAGCGGGGGGAGAGATACGCAGTATTTT. Its translation is CASSTTSGGRDTQYF.

This clonotype has just a few counts. V gene TRBV7-3 combines with J gene TRBJ2-2, with a weak D call TRBD1 (6 bases). The CDR3 totals 16 residues. Trimming removed 0 bases from V and 1 base from J, with 9 bases in between. Germline CDR1 and CDR2: SGHTA and FQGTGA. In DNA form, the CDR3 reads TGTGCCAGCAGCTTAACGCGGACAGAGAACACCGGGGAGCTGTTTTTT. Protein sequence: CASSLTRTENTGELFF.

This clonotype has more than one count but fewer than ten. The chain joins TRBV5-1 to TRBJ2-5; no firm D call. V lost 2 bases, J lost 3 bases, and 11 bases lay in between. This CDR3 region has 14 residues. Germline lookup yields CDR1 SGHRS and CDR2 YFSETQ. CDR3 nucleotide sequence: TGCGCCAGCAGCTTTTACGACCAAAAAGAGACCCAGTACTTC. It translates to CASSFYDQKETQYF.

This clonotype was detected a few times. The V gene is TRBV2, the J gene TRBJ1-5, with 7 positions matching TRBD1. This CDR3 contains 14 residues. V lost 4 bases to trimming and J lost 1 base; unmatched junction nucleotides: 1. Per the germline V gene, CDR1 is SNHLY and CDR2 is FYNNEI. In DNA, the CDR3 is TGTGCCAGCAGTGGGGACAGAAGCAATCAGCCCCAGCATTTT. This gives the protein CASSGDRSNQPQHF.

The rearrangement joins TRBV6-5 to TRBJ2-5; 9 positions match TRBD2. V was clipped by 5 bases and J by 4 bases; unmatched bases: 8. The CDR3 is 15 amino acids. Per germline, CDR1 MNHEY and CDR2 SVGAGI. CDR3 amino acids: CASSRAGGHTETQYF. The CDR3 coding sequence is TGTGCCAGCAGTCGAGCGGGGGGTCATACAGAGACCCAGTACTTC.

The V and J genes are TRBV28 and TRBJ1-3; 9 bases align to TRBD1. CDR1 MDHEN and CDR2 SYDVKM come from the germline V gene. CDR3 length: 16 residues. After removal of 1 base from V and 8 bases from J, the junction contained 9 bases not matched to a gene. This CDR3 reads CASSLSGTGFRDTIYF. For the CDR3, the DNA is TGTGCCAGCAGTTTATCGGGGACAGGGTTTCGGGACACCATATATTTT. The full variable domain, completed using reference TRBV28 and TRBJ1-3, is DVKVTQSSRYLVKRTGEKVFLECVQDMDHENMFWYRQDPGLGLRLIYFSYDVKMKEKGDIPEGYSVSREKKERFSLILESASTNQTSMYLCASSLSGTGFRDTIYFGEGSWLTVV.

This chain links TRBV2 with TRBJ1-1; TRBD1 agrees at 7 bases. The CDR3 consists of 14 residues. Germline V gives CDR1 SNHLY, CDR2 FYNNEI. V lost 3 bases and J lost 5; bases outside the gene matches: 6. The CDR3 DNA reads as TGTGCCAGCAGTGACTGGGCCAGGGGGACTGAAGCTTTCTTT. This gives the protein CASSDWARGTEAFF.

This clonotype has ten or more counts. This chain connects TRBV7-2 to TRBJ2-3; D gene uncertain. V lost 4 bases and J 4 bases, leaving 12 bases between the germline ends. CDR1 is SGHTA, CDR2 FQGNSA, per germline. The CDR3 is made up of 14 amino acids. CDR3 in amino acids: CASSSRRPSDTQYF. As DNA, the CDR3 is TGTGCCAGCAGCTCCCGGCGGCCCTCAGATACGCAGTATTTT. The full variable domain, its missing parts supplied by reference TRBV7-2 and TRBJ2-3, is GAGVSQSPSNKVTEKGKDVELRCDPISGHTALYWYRQSLGQGLEFLIYFQGNSAPDKSGLPSDRFSAERTGGSVSTLTIQRTQQEDSAVYLCASSSRRPSDTQYFGPGTRLTVL.

In its sample, this clonotype was seen a few times. The chain links TRBV7-2 to TRBJ2-4, with no clear D. The ends were cut back, 5 bases at V and 0 bases at J, with 8 bases in the middle. The germline V gene encodes CDR1 SGHTA and CDR2 FQGNSA. There are 14 residues in the CDR3. Written as DNA, the CDR3 is TGTGCCAGCAGCCCTCAGATAGCCAAAAACATTCAGTACTTC. It translates to CASSPQIAKNIQYF.

This clonotype was observed at least ten times. The genes are TRBV11-2 and TRBJ2-5; D perhaps matches TRBD1 (5 bases). Germline V gene lookup returns CDR1 SGHAT and CDR2 FQNNGV. The CDR3 is 13 residues long. Between the trimmed V and J ends, which lost 4 bases and 5 bases, there was a span of 11 bases. CDR3 coding DNA: TGTGCCAGCAGCTCCACAGGTGGGGAGACCCAGTACTTC. Its translation: CASSSTGGETQYF.

This clonotype has at least ten counts. The genes are TRBV7-9 and TRBJ2-7; D possibly corresponds to TRBD2 (5 bases). The CDR3 has 15 residues. Germline CDR1 SEHNR, CDR2 FQNEAQ (reference sequence). V was clipped by 1 base and J by 0 bases, with 10 bases between them. The CDR3 protein is CASSLGVGSSYEQYF. CDR3 DNA: TGTGCCAGCAGCTTAGGGGTGGGGAGCTCCTACGAGCAGTACTTC.

In its sample, this clonotype was seen many times. This sequence joins TRBV27 and TRBJ2-5; D call uncertain. Germline assignment: CDR1 MNHEY and CDR2 SMNVEV (reference sequence). V lost 0 bases to trimming and J lost 0 bases, with 8 bases between them. The CDR3 extends over 15 amino acids. CDR3 residues: CASSLSVGYQETQYF. The CDR3 DNA follows: TGTGCCAGCAGTTTATCAGTGGGGTACCAAGAGACCCAGTACTTC.

In DNA, the CDR3 is TGCAGTGCTAAGAATCCACAAACTTATGGCTACACCTTC. It yields the protein CSAKNPQTYGYTF. This rearrangement joins TRBV20-1 to TRBJ1-2; D gene uncertain. The V end was cut by 4 bases, the J end by 5 bases, with 14 bases between. The CDR3 loop spans 13 amino acids. CDR1 and CDR2 from the germline V gene are DFQATT and SNEGSKA (reference sequence).

This clonotype was recorded a few times. The rearrangement uses TRBV28 and TRBJ2-6; weak D call: TRBD1 (5 bases). The CDR3 has 15 residues. Trimming stripped 6 bases from V and 4 bases from J, with 13 bases between. Germline assignment: CDR1 MDHEN and CDR2 SYDVKM. The CDR3 is CASSLGVRGANVLTF. The CDR3 region has the DNA TGTGCCAGCAGCCTAGGGGTGCGGGGGGCCAACGTCCTGACTTTC.

The chain has TRBV27 and TRBJ2-1; TRBD2 aligns across 16 bases. The germline gives CDR1 MNHEY, CDR2 SMNVEV (reference sequence). The CDR3 has 14 amino acids. V was clipped by 6 bases and J by 14 bases; unmatched bases: 7. CDR3 nucleotides: TGTGCCAGCAGCCCGGGACTAGCGGGGGGGCCGGAGTTCTTC. Encoded protein: CASSPGLAGGPEFF.

This clonotype has at least ten counts. The DNA for the CDR3 is TGTGCCAGCAGTCTCAGTCGTGGAAGCAATCAGCCCCAGCATTTT. Its translation: CASSLSRGSNQPQHF. The V call is TRBV6-1, the J call TRBJ1-5, with D unclear. The CDR3 is made up of 15 amino acids. Germline V gives CDR1 MNHNS, CDR2 SASEGT. Trimming removed 5 bases from V and 1 base from J, with 12 bases in between.

In its sample, this clonotype was seen many times. V usage is TRBV7-2 and J usage is TRBJ1-1; 7 nucleotides agree with TRBD1. There are 14 residues in the CDR3. V lost 3 bases, J lost 4 bases, and 5 bases stayed unmatched. Germline V gene lookup returns CDR1 SGHTA and CDR2 FQGNSA. The CDR3 sequence: CASSFGQAGTEAFF. The CDR3 region has the DNA TGTGCCAGCAGCTTCGGACAGGCGGGCACTGAAGCTTTCTTT. Filled out from reference TRBV7-2 and TRBJ1-1, the complete variable domain reads GAGVSQSPSNKVTEKGKDVELRCDPISGHTALYWYRQSLGQGLEFLIYFQGNSAPDKSGLPSDRFSAERTGGSVSTLTIQRTQQEDSAVYLCASSFGQAGTEAFFGQGTRLTVV.

This clonotype was observed at least ten times. This chain joins TRBV6-1 and TRBJ2-2; D may be TRBD1 (5 bases). V lost 6 bases and J lost 7, with 6 bases in between. The CDR3 loop spans 11 amino acids. The germline V gene encodes CDR1 MNHNS and CDR2 SASEGT. Here the CDR3 reads CASSRVGELFF. Here the CDR3 DNA reads TGTGCCAGCAGCAGGGTCGGGGAGCTGTTTTTT.

This clonotype was counted at least ten times. V is TRBV12-3 or TRBV12-4 and J is TRBJ1-4; no clear D gene. Trimming left V 8 bases short and J 0 bases short, with 10 bases between. The CDR3 totals 14 residues. CDR3 residues: CASGRSATNEKLFF. The CDR3 region has the DNA TGTGCCAGCGGTCGGAGTGCAACTAATGAAAAACTGTTTTTT.